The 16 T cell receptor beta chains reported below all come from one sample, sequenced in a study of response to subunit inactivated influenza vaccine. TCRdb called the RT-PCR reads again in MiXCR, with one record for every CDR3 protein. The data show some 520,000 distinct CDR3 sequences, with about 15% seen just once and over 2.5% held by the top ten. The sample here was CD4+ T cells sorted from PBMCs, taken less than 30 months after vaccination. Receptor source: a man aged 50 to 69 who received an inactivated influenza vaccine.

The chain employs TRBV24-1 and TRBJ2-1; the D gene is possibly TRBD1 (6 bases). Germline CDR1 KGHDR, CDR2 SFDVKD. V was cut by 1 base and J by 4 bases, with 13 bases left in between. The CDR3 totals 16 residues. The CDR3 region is CATSDFVAGEYNEQFF. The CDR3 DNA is TGTGCCACCAGTGATTTTGTGGCAGGGGAATACAATGAGCAGTTCTTC.

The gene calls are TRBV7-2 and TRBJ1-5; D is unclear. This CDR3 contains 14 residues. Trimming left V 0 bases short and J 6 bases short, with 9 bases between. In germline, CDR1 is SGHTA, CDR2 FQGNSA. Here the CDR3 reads CASSLAERSQPQHF. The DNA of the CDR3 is TGTGCCAGCAGCTTAGCGGAACGGAGTCAGCCCCAGCATTTT.

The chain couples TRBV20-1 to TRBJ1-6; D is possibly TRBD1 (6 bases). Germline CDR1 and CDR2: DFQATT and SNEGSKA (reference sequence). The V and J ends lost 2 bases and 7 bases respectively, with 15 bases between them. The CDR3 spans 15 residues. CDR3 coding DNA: TGCAGTGCTAGACGTCCTGGGGGCCCGAATTCACCCCTCCACTTT. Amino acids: CSARRPGGPNSPLHF.

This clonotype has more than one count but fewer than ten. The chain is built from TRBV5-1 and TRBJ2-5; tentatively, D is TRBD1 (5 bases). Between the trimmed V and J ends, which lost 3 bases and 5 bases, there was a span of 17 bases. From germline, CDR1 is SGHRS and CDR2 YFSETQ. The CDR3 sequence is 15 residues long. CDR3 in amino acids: CASSSAGMGLETQYF. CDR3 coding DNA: TGCGCCAGCAGCTCCGCAGGGATGGGCTTGGAGACCCAGTACTTC.

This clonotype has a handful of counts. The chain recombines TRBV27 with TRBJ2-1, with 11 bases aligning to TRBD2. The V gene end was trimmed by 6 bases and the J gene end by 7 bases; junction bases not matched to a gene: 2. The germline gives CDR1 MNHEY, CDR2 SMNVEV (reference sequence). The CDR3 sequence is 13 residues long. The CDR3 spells CASRGTSGNEQFF. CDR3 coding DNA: TGTGCCAGCAGGGGGACTAGCGGAAATGAGCAGTTCTTC.

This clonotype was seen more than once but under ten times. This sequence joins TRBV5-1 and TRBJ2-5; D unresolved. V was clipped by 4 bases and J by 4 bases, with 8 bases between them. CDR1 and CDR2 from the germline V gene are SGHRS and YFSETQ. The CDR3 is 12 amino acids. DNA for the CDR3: TGCGCCAGCAGCCCGGCCGGAGAGACCCAGTACTTC. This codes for CASSPAGETQYF.

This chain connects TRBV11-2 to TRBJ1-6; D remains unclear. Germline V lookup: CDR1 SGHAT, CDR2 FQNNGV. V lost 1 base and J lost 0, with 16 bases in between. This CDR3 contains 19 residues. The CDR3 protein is CASSLVVRTLSSYNSPLHF. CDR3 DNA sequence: TGTGCCAGCAGCTTAGTAGTCAGGACCCTTAGCTCCTATAATTCACCCCTCCACTTT.

For the CDR3, the DNA is TGCGCCAGCAGCTGGCAGGGCGGACAAGAGACCCAGTACTTC. Its translation is CASSWQGGQETQYF. The chain uses TRBV5-1 and TRBJ2-5, with a possible D match to TRBD1 (5 bases). CDR1 is SGHRS, CDR2 YFSETQ, per germline. With 3 bases removed from V and 2 bases from J, the gap between germline ends came to 11 bases. The CDR3 is 14 amino acids.

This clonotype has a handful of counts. CDR3 loop: CASSYSKPTTGELFF. Written as DNA, the CDR3 is TGTGCCAGCAGTTACTCGAAGCCAACCACCGGGGAGCTGTTTTTT. The V call is TRBV6-5, the J call TRBJ2-2, with D hard to call. The CDR3 spans 15 residues. The germline V and J ends were trimmed by 0 bases and 4 bases, with 9 bases remaining between them. Germline lookup yields CDR1 MNHEY and CDR2 SVGAGI.

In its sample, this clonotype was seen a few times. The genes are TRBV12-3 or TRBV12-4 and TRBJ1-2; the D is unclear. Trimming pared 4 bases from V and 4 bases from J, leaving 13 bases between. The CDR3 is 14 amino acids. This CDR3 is CASSSTGSTYGYTF. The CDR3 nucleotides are TGTGCCAGCAGTTCGACGGGGAGTACCTATGGCTACACCTTC.

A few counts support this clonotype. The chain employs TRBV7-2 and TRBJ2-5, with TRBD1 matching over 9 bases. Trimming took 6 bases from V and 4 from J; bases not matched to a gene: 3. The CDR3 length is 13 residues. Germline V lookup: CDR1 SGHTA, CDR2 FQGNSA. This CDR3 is CASRKDRGETQYF. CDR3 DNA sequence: TGTGCCAGCAGAAAGGACAGGGGAGAGACCCAGTACTTC.

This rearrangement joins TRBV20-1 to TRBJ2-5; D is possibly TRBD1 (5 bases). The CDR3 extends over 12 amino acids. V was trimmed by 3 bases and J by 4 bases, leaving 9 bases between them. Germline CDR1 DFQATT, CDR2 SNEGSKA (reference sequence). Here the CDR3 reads CSASVRGETQYF. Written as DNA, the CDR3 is TGCAGTGCTAGCGTTAGGGGAGAGACCCAGTACTTC.

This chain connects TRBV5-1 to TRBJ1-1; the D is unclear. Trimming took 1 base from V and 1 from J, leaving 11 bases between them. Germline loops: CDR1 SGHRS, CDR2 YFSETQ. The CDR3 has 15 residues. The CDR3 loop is CASSLKGVSNTEAFF. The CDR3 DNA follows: TGCGCCAGCAGCTTGAAGGGAGTTTCGAACACTGAAGCTTTCTTT.

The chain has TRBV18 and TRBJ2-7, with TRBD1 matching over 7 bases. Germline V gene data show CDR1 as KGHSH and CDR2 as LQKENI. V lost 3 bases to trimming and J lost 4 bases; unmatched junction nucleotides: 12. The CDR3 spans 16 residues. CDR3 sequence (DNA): TGTGCCAGCTCACCCCCCGGACAGGTGGGATCGTACGAGCAGTACTTC. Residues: CASSPPGQVGSYEQYF.

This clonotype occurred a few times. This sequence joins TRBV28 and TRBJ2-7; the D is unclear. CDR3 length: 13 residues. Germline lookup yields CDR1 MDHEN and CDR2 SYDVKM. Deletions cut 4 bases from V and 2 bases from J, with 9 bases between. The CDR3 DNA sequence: TGTGCCAGCAGTTCCTTCTCTCCCTACGAGCAGTACTTC. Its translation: CASSSFSPYEQYF.

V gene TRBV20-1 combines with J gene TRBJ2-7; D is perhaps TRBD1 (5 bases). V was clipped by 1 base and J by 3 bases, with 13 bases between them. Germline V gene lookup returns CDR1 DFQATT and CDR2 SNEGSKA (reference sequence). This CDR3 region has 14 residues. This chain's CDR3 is CSARVPGIGYEQYF. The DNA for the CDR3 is TGCAGTGCTAGAGTCCCAGGGATCGGCTACGAGCAGTACTTC.